These 15 T cell receptor beta chains were sequenced from one sample in a study of vaccination and CD4 T cells after COVID-19. Their antigen targets remain unknown. As for treatment: roughly ten-day PBMC culture with coronavirus spike peptide pools or control peptides (ViraFEST assay). Once obtained from cultured CD4+ T cells, the DNA was sequenced using the Oncomine TCR Beta short-read assay. TCRdb used MiXCR to reprocess the PCR reads, holding one entry per CDR3 protein. The table has roughly 20,000 distinct CDR3 sequences, 35% to 50% seen once; the top ten hold more than 7%. The source was CD4+ T cells from blood, cultured in vitro, collected after SARS-CoV-2 vaccination. These receptors were taken from a human donor who had recovered from COVID-19.

The chain employs TRBV7-2 and TRBJ1-6; D call uncertain. This CDR3 comprises 18 residues. Between the trimmed V and J ends, which lost 0 bases and 6 bases, there was a span of 18 bases. Germline CDR1 SGHTA, CDR2 FQGNSA. The CDR3 coding sequence is TGTGCCAGCAGCTTAGCTAGATTGGCTGTTTTAAGTAATTCACCCCTCCACTTT. It codes for CASSLARLAVLSNSPLHF.

This clonotype has more than one count but fewer than ten. This chain uses TRBV12-3 or TRBV12-4 with TRBJ2-7; TRBD1 might be the D (5 bases). The CDR3 runs to 12 residues. V was shortened by 3 bases and J by 6 bases, with 9 bases between the two germline ends. CDR3 in amino acids: CASSFGRGEQYF. Written as DNA, the CDR3 is TGTGCCAGCAGTTTTGGAAGGGGCGAGCAGTACTTC.

This clonotype was seen only a few times. The CDR3 is CASRKTGSSGNTIYF. In nucleotides, the CDR3 is TGTGCCAGCAGGAAGACGGGTTCGTCCGGAAACACCATATATTTT. This chain uses TRBV6-1 with TRBJ1-3; D is unresolved. Trimming shortened V by 6 bases and J by 4 bases, and 16 bases separated the two germline ends. CDR3 length equals 15 residues. Germline V gene data show CDR1 as MNHNS and CDR2 as SASEGT.

The chain carries TRBV12-3 or TRBV12-4 and TRBJ1-1, with 9 positions matching TRBD1. V lost 6 bases to trimming and J lost 4 bases; unmatched junction nucleotides: 6. The CDR3 has 14 residues. In DNA, the CDR3 is TGTGCCAGCAGCATTACAGGGGGCGTCACTGAAGCTTTCTTT. Protein sequence: CASSITGGVTEAFF.

In this sample, this clonotype turned up a few times. The rearrangement uses TRBV7-9 and TRBJ2-2; D is possibly TRBD2 (7 bases). V gave up 1 base and J gave up 5 bases, with 14 bases separating them. Germline CDR1 and CDR2: SEHNR and FQNEAQ (reference sequence). The CDR3 covers 16 residues. CDR3 residues: CASSLGGGAATGELFF. The CDR3 DNA reads as TGTGCCAGCAGCTTAGGTGGGGGGGCCGCGACCGGGGAGCTGTTTTTT.

This clonotype was seen only a few times. CDR3 in DNA: TGTGCCAGCAGCTTAGTCCCTGGTCTGGGATCGGCCGCTTTCTTT. This encodes CASSLVPGLGSAAFF. J is TRBJ1-1 and V is TRBV7-2, with D unclear. Germline V gene sequence: CDR1 SGHTA, CDR2 FQGNSA. This CDR3 is built from 15 residues. V dropped 1 base and J dropped 11 bases, with 20 bases sitting between them.

The V gene is TRBV11-3, the J gene TRBJ2-1; 15 bases agree with TRBD2. CDR1 SGHNT and CDR2 YENEEA come from the germline V gene. V shed 5 bases, J shed 8 bases, and the junction held 4 bases outside the gene matches. The CDR3 is 15 residues long. The CDR3: CASSAGLAGGYEQFF. DNA of the CDR3: TGTGCCAGCAGCGCTGGACTAGCGGGGGGGTATGAGCAGTTCTTC.

This clonotype is categorized as medium-sized. The genes are TRBV20-1 and TRBJ2-3; 10 nucleotides align to TRBD2. CDR1 and CDR2 from the germline V gene are DFQATT and SNEGSKA (reference sequence). This CDR3 comprises 16 residues. J gave up 2 bases and V 0 bases, and 5 bases lay outside the gene matches. CDR3 DNA: TGCAGTGCTAGAGACACTAGCGGGACCCTCACAGATACGCAGTATTTT. This encodes CSARDTSGTLTDTQYF.

This chain links TRBV30 with TRBJ1-1, with TRBD1 matching 7 bases. This CDR3 is built from 14 residues. Germline V gene lookup returns CDR1 GTSNPN and CDR2 SVGIG (reference sequence). With 4 bases clipped from V and 1 base from J, the junction kept 6 bases outside the gene matches. DNA of the CDR3: TGTGCCTGGACTCAGGACAGGCGGAACACTGAAGCTTTCTTT. Its protein product is CAWTQDRRNTEAFF.

There are a few counts of this clonotype. The V and J genes are TRBV20-1 and TRBJ1-5; D is undetermined. V lost 3 bases and J lost 5, with 14 bases in between. Germline loops: CDR1 DFQATT, CDR2 SNEGSKA (reference sequence). The CDR3 is 14 amino acids. CDR3 in amino acids: CSASVEPFYQPQHF. In nucleotides, the CDR3 is TGCAGTGCTAGTGTGGAACCGTTCTATCAGCCCCAGCATTTT.

The chain joins TRBV23-1 to TRBJ1-1; a possible D gene is TRBD1 (6 bases). TRBV23-1 is given ORF status, its function remaining uncertain. Trimming left V 3 bases short and J 5 bases short, with 7 bases between. CDR3 size: 12 residues. The CDR3 sequence is CASSHRGTEAFF. The CDR3 bases are TGCGCCAGCAGTCACAGGGGAACTGAAGCTTTCTTT.

Worth noting for this clonotype: Relative to the germline gene, one junction end is altered; a read error may explain this. The chain has TRBV20-1 and TRBJ2-7; D ambiguous. Germline values: CDR1 DFQATT, CDR2 SNEGSKA (reference sequence). This CDR3 has 12 residues. In nucleotides, the CDR3 is TGCAGTGTCACGGGCCCCTCCGACGAGCAGTACTTC. Its protein is CSVTGPSDEQYF.

The chain has TRBV20-1 and TRBJ2-5; D unresolved. V lost 3 bases to trimming and J lost 13 bases, with 6 bases between them. This CDR3 spans 8 amino acids. Germline lookup yields CDR1 DFQATT and CDR2 SNEGSKA (reference sequence). This chain's CDR3 is CSASGRYF. The CDR3 DNA reads as TGCAGTGCTAGCGGAAGGTACTTC.

The chain uses TRBV2 and TRBJ2-2; D could derive from TRBD1 or TRBD2 (5 bases each). Germline loops: CDR1 SNHLY, CDR2 FYNNEI. V gave up 8 bases and J gave up 0 bases, with 10 bases separating them. This CDR3 region has 14 residues. Written as DNA, the CDR3 is TGTGCCAGCCGGATGGGACCGAACACCGGGGAGCTGTTTTTT. Protein product: CASRMGPNTGELFF.

J is TRBJ2-4 and V is TRBV19, with D possibly TRBD1 on 8 matching bases. Trimming cost V 6 bases and J 8 bases, with 17 bases left between them. The CDR3 is 14 amino acids. CDR1 is LNHDA and CDR2 is SQIVND in the germline V gene (reference sequence). CDR3 amino acids: CASRKTGGGDIQYF. In nucleotides, the CDR3 is TGTGCCAGTAGAAAAACAGGGGGGGGTGACATTCAGTACTTC.